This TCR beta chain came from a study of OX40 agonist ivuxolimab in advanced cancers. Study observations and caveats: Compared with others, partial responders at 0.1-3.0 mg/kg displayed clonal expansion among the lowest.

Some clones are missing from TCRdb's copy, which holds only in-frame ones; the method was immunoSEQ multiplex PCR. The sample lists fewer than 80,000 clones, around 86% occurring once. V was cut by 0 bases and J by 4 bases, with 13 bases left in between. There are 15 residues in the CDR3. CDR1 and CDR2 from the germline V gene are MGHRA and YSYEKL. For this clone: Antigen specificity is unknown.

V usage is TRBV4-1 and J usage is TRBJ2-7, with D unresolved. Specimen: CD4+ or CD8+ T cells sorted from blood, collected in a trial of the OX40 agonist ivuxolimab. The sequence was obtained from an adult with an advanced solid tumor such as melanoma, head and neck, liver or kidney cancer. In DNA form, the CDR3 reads TGCGCCAGCAGCCAAGATTTAGCTTTTAGGTACGAGCAGTACTTC. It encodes CASSQDLAFRYEQYF.